A single sample gave rise to the 28 T cell receptor beta chains below, sequenced in a study of vaccination effects on CD4 cells after COVID-19. ViraFEST expansion of antigen-specific CD4+ T cells with viral peptide pools preceded sequencing. Isolation of CD4+ T cells took place after less than twelve days of culture. Two doses of BNT162b2 or mRNA-1273 vaccine were administered to participants. Profiled with immunoSEQ multiplex PCR; TCRdb holds only in-frame clones, not every one. Altogether approximately 13,000 clones are present, 72% being singletons, with the ten largest covering approximately 9.9%. Antigens of these TCRs are unknown. The sample here was CD4+ T cells from PBMCs cultured with SARS-CoV-2 spike peptides, taken after COVID-19 vaccination. The receptors shown here come from a human donor who received a COVID-19 vaccine.

This sequence joins TRBV15 and TRBJ1-1; 7 bases agree with TRBD1. CDR3 length: 14 residues. J lost 5 bases, V lost 2 bases, and 5 bases had no gene match. Germline CDR1 and CDR2: LNHNV and YYDKDF (reference sequence). CDR3 region: CATSRLQGVTEAFF. The CDR3, as DNA: TGTGCCACCAGCAGACTCCAGGGGGTAACTGAAGCTTTCTTT.

CDR3 residues: CASSPRRTGAGNTIYF. In nucleotides, the CDR3 is TGTGCCAGCAGTCCCCGTCGTACTGGGGCTGGAAACACCATATATTTT. The chain carries TRBV27 and TRBJ1-3; no clear D. Germline CDR1 reads MNHEY; CDR2 reads SMNVEV (reference sequence). V was pared by 5 bases and J by 2 bases, with 16 bases between. The CDR3 sequence is 16 residues long.

The sample holds one count of this clone. The CDR3 sequence: CATSVLGNEQFF. In nucleotides, the CDR3 is TGTGCCACCAGTGTTCTGGGGAATGAGCAGTTCTTC. The chain recombines TRBV24-1 with TRBJ2-1; no firm D call. The length of the CDR3 is 12 residues. V lost 5 bases and J lost 7, with 8 bases in between. Germline CDR1 reads KGHDR; CDR2 reads SFDVKD.

The chain is built from TRBV29-1 and TRBJ1-1; D is uncertain. The V end was cut by 2 bases, the J end by 0 bases, with 1 base between. The germline V gene has CDR1 SQVTM and CDR2 ANQGSEA. CDR3 length equals 11 residues. The CDR3 nucleotides read TGCAGCGTTGAACTGAACACTGAAGCTTTCTTT. It translates to CSVELNTEAFF.

The chain employs TRBV10-3 and TRBJ1-6; D not resolved. Germline V gives CDR1 ENHRY, CDR2 SYGVKD. The germline V and J ends were trimmed by 7 bases and 7 bases, with 11 bases remaining between them. The CDR3 loop spans 13 amino acids. CDR3 sequence (DNA): TGTGCCATCAAGGGCAGTGAAAATTCACCCCTCCACTTT. This codes for CAIKGSENSPLHF.

V is TRBV7-2 and J is TRBJ1-6, with 7 bases matching TRBD1. The J segment lost 11 bases and the V segment lost 4 bases, leaving 14 bases of the junction unmatched. This CDR3 region has 16 residues. Looked up from germline, CDR1 is SGHTA and CDR2 is FQGNSA. CDR3 nucleotides: TGTGCCAGCAGCTCCCTTCGACAGGGCGATAGGGCACCCCTCCACTTT. Translating it yields CASSSLRQGDRAPLHF.

This clone showed up just a few times. The rearrangement links TRBV7-8 to TRBJ2-2; weak D call: TRBD1 (6 bases). Germline loops: CDR1 SGHVS, CDR2 FQNEAQ. Trimming cost V 8 bases and J 0 bases, with 13 bases left between them. The CDR3 consists of 15 residues. The CDR3 nucleotides read TGTGCCAGCGGCCGGACAGTCGCGAACACCGGGGAGCTGTTTTTT. Translating gives CASGRTVANTGELFF. The variable domain in full, completed from reference TRBV7-8 and TRBJ2-2, reads GAGVSQSPRYKVAKRGQDVALRCDPISGHVSLFWYQQALGQGPEFLTYFQNEAQLDKSGLPSDRFFAERPEGSVSTLKIQRTQQEDSAVYLCASGRTVANTGELFFGEGSRLTVL.

This chain joins TRBV4-1 and TRBJ1-6; the D gene is possibly TRBD1 (6 bases). The V and J ends lost 0 bases and 10 bases respectively, with 13 bases between them. This CDR3 is built from 15 residues. Germline lookup yields CDR1 MGHRA and CDR2 YSYEKL. The CDR3 bases are TGCGCCAGCAGCCAAGATCGGCAGGGGTGGTCACCCCTCCACTTT. Amino acids: CASSQDRQGWSPLHF.

The chain uses TRBV6-5 and TRBJ2-5, with 7 nucleotides matching TRBD1. Losses at the gene ends were 6 bases for V and 1 base for J; bases not matched to a gene: 5. The CDR3 length is 14 residues. The germline V gene has CDR1 MNHEY and CDR2 SVGAGI. The DNA for the CDR3 is TGTGCCAGCAGACCCGGGACAGCCCAAGAGACCCAGTACTTC. Amino acid sequence: CASRPGTAQETQYF.

The chain links TRBV6-5 to TRBJ2-7, with D possibly matching TRBD2 (5 bases). The germline gives CDR1 MNHEY, CDR2 SVGAGI. This CDR3 is 15 amino acids long. The V end was cut by 8 bases, the J end by 6 bases, with 23 bases between. CDR3 sequence reads: CASEGSTWRLGEQYF. The CDR3 DNA reads TGTGCCAGCGAGGGTTCTACGTGGCGACTCGGCGAGCAGTACTTC.

V gene TRBV6-5 combines with J gene TRBJ1-6; D gene ambiguous. With 7 bases removed from V and 8 bases from J, the gap between germline ends came to 6 bases. The CDR3 is 11 residues long. Per the germline V gene, CDR1 is MNHEY and CDR2 is SVGAGI. Here the CDR3 reads CASNGDSPLHF. CDR3 nucleotides: TGTGCCAGCAACGGCGATTCACCCCTCCACTTT.

This chain connects TRBV13 to TRBJ2-7, with 13 nucleotides matching TRBD2. The V gene end was trimmed by 2 bases and the J gene end by 3 bases; junction bases not matched to a gene: 10. This CDR3 is 18 amino acids long. Per germline, CDR1 PRHDT and CDR2 FYEKMQ (reference sequence). The CDR3 coding sequence is TGTGCCAGCAGCTTACCCCCAGGAGGACTAGCGGGGGACTACGAGCAGTACTTC. Translation gives CASSLPPGGLAGDYEQYF.

This chain links TRBV9 with TRBJ2-5; 13 bases match TRBD2. This CDR3 has 17 amino acids. Germline V gene data show CDR1 as SGDLS and CDR2 as YYNGEE. The V and J ends lost 2 bases and 0 bases, in that order; junction bases with no gene match: 4. The CDR3 region has the DNA TGTGCCAGCAGCGTGACTAGCGGGGGGTTGTACCAAGAGACCCAGTACTTC. This translates into CASSVTSGGLYQETQYF.

This clone has more than one count but fewer than ten. This chain links TRBV7-9 with TRBJ2-2; TRBD1 might be the D (6 bases). Trimming removed 10 bases from V and 5 bases from J, with 17 bases in between. The V gene's germline CDR1 is SEHNR and CDR2 FQNEAQ (reference sequence). The CDR3 has 14 amino acids. As DNA, the CDR3 is TGTGCCACCAGGGGCAGGGGCGGAACCGGGGAGCTGTTTTTT. Amino acids: CATRGRGGTGELFF.

The V and J genes are TRBV5-6 and TRBJ1-2, with D uncertain. The CDR3 length is 12 residues. The V gene's germline CDR1 is SGHDT and CDR2 YYEEEE. Trimming removed 3 bases from V and 4 bases from J, with 7 bases in between. This chain's CDR3 is CASSSGPYGYTF. CDR3 coding DNA: TGTGCCAGCAGCTCCGGGCCCTATGGCTACACCTTC. Full variable domain (missing parts from reference TRBV5-6 and TRBJ1-2): DAGVTQSPTHLIKTRGQQVTLRCSPKSGHDTVSWYQQALGQGPQFIFQYYEEEERQRGNFPDRFSGHQFPNYSSELNVNALLLGDSALYLCASSSGPYGYTFGSGTRLTVV.

The CDR3 coding sequence is TGCGCCAGCAGCTTCCCTAGCGGGGGCTACAATGAGCAGTTCTTC. Residues: CASSFPSGGYNEQFF. The chain joins TRBV5-1 to TRBJ2-1, with 10 bases aligning to TRBD2. Germline CDR1 is SGHRS and CDR2 is YFSETQ. V lost 2 bases to trimming and J lost 3 bases; unmatched junction nucleotides: 2. The CDR3 totals 15 residues.

This clone has more than one count but fewer than ten. V is TRBV2 and J is TRBJ1-1; TRBD1 might be the D (6 bases). The CDR3 length is 13 residues. Germline values: CDR1 SNHLY, CDR2 FYNNEI. The V end lost 5 bases, the J end lost 3 bases, and 10 bases lay between the germline ends. This CDR3 is CASSTRTDTEAFF. In DNA, the CDR3 is TGTGCCAGCAGTACAAGGACAGACACTGAAGCTTTCTTT.

This rearrangement joins TRBV19 to TRBJ2-4; unclear D gene. The V end lost 0 bases, the J end lost 0 bases, and 12 bases lay between the germline ends. This CDR3 contains 17 residues. Germline loops: CDR1 LNHDA, CDR2 SQIVND (reference sequence). CDR3 protein: CASSIDWGSVAKNIQYF. As DNA, the CDR3 is TGTGCCAGTAGTATAGATTGGGGTTCTGTAGCCAAAAACATTCAGTACTTC.

The rearrangement uses TRBV5-1 and TRBJ2-5; 9 bases are a match to TRBD1. The CDR3 runs to 14 residues. Trimming at V came to 3 bases and at J to 5 bases, leaving 5 bases not matched to a gene. From germline, CDR1 is SGHRS and CDR2 YFSETQ. The CDR3 nucleotides are TGCGCCAGCAGCTCGGGACAGGGCATGGAGACCCAGTACTTC. Protein product: CASSSGQGMETQYF.

V usage is TRBV19 and J usage is TRBJ1-1, with D possibly being TRBD1 (5 bases). The V end lost 6 bases, the J end lost 8 bases, and 28 bases lay between the germline ends. From germline, CDR1 is LNHDA and CDR2 SQIVND (reference sequence). The CDR3 consists of 17 residues. CDR3 protein: CASSIPHPPSTGTEAFF. Here the CDR3 DNA reads TGTGCCAGTAGCATTCCCCACCCCCCATCGACCGGGACGGAAGCTTTCTTT.

The rearrangement joins TRBV14 to TRBJ2-7, with D maybe TRBD2 (5 bases). This CDR3 region has 14 residues. Trimming stripped 4 bases from V and 1 base from J, with 11 bases between. CDR1 is SGHDN and CDR2 is FVKESK in the germline V gene. CDR3 sequence (DNA): TGTGCCAGCAGCCCTGGACTGGGTTCCTACGAGCAGTACTTC. The encoded protein is CASSPGLGSYEQYF.

Of note for this clone: This specimen includes other DNA sequences encoding the same CDR3. CDR3 region: CASSRGAVNTEAFF. The DNA for the CDR3 is TGTGCCAGCAGCCGAGGGGCCGTGAACACTGAAGCTTTCTTT. V and J are TRBV27 and TRBJ1-1; a possible D gene is TRBD1 (5 bases). V lost 6 bases to trimming and J lost 0 bases, with 11 bases between them. The CDR3 is 14 amino acids. CDR1 MNHEY and CDR2 SMNVEV come from the germline V gene (reference sequence).

The rearrangement links TRBV18 to TRBJ1-5; tentatively, D is TRBD1 (5 bases). Germline-derived CDR1 and CDR2 are KGHSH and LQKENI. This CDR3 has 14 amino acids. With 4 bases removed from V and 2 bases from J, the gap between germline ends came to 9 bases. CDR3 sequence reads: CASSRQQGNQPQHF. DNA of the CDR3: TGTGCCAGCTCACGACAACAGGGCAATCAGCCCCAGCATTTT.

The J gene is TRBJ2-1, the V gene TRBV4-3, with TRBD2 matching 13 bases. Germline CDR1 and CDR2: LGHNA and YSLEER. Losses at the gene ends were 1 base for V and 5 bases for J; bases not matched to a gene: 8. The CDR3 length is 18 residues. This chain's CDR3 is CASSQGLAGGTSNNEQFF. As DNA, the CDR3 is TGCGCCAGCAGCCAAGGACTAGCGGGGGGCACCAGTAACAATGAGCAGTTCTTC.

The V and J genes are TRBV7-2 and TRBJ1-4; tentatively, D is TRBD1 (5 bases). Trimming took off 0 bases at V and 8 bases at J, with 13 bases between the two ends. The CDR3 contains 15 residues. The germline CDR1 and CDR2 sequences are SGHTA and FQGNSA. The CDR3 reads CASSLAKGVGEKLFF. The CDR3 DNA reads TGTGCCAGCAGCTTAGCGAAAGGGGTAGGGGAAAAACTGTTTTTT. Combining the CDR3 with reference TRBV7-2 and TRBJ1-4 gives the whole variable domain GAGVSQSPSNKVTEKGKDVELRCDPISGHTALYWYRQSLGQGLEFLIYFQGNSAPDKSGLPSDRFSAERTGGSVSTLTIQRTQQEDSAVYLCASSLAKGVGEKLFFGSGTQLSVL.

A few counts support this clone. V usage is TRBV3-1 (or the pseudogene TRBV3-2) and J usage is TRBJ2-7; 7 nucleotides agree with TRBD2. Trimming took 4 bases from V and 6 from J; bases not matched to a gene: 12. The length of the CDR3 is 15 residues. Germline V gene lookup returns CDR1 LGHDT and CDR2 YNNKEL (reference sequence). CDR3 DNA sequence: TGTGCCAGCAGCCGGTTGGTGGGGCCGGGGGGCGAGCAGTACTTC. It translates to CASSRLVGPGGEQYF.

This chain links TRBV6-2 or TRBV6-3 with TRBJ2-6, with D perhaps TRBD1 (5 bases). The CDR3 extends over 15 amino acids. Germline-derived CDR1 and CDR2 are MNHEY and SVGEGT. V was cut by 5 bases and J by 4 bases, with 12 bases left in between. This CDR3 reads CASSARPGGANVLTF. CDR3 nucleotides: TGTGCCAGCAGTGCCCGCCCAGGGGGGGCCAACGTCCTGACTTTC.

This rearrangement joins TRBV19 to TRBJ1-2; TRBD1 matches at 9 bases. V lost 6 bases to trimming and J lost 3 bases; unmatched junction nucleotides: 2. CDR1 and CDR2 from the germline V gene are LNHDA and SQIVND (reference sequence). There are 13 residues in the CDR3. The CDR3 bases are TGTGCCAGTAGACAGGGGGCCGACTATGGCTACACCTTC. Protein product: CASRQGADYGYTF.